The 17 T cell receptor beta chains listed next were all sequenced from one sample in a study of shared clonotypes between healthy human individuals. Clones were read by immunoSEQ multiplex PCR, and TCRdb kept only the in-frame ones, dropping some. The table has 2 million to 2.5 million clones, roughly 92% seen once; the top ten hold approximately 0.39%. Sequencing was carried out using naive CD4+ T cells from PBMCs. Specified subset: CD45RA+ positively selected. These receptors all stem from a man aged 18 to 30 in good health. Some clones in this sample may be carry-over from other donors' samples.

J is TRBJ1-1 and V is TRBV18; the D gene is possibly TRBD1 (6 bases). Trimming removed 3 bases from V and 5 bases from J, with 19 bases in between. This CDR3 is 16 amino acids long. The germline V gene encodes CDR1 KGHSH and CDR2 LQKENI. DNA of the CDR3: TGTGCCAGCTCACCGAGGCAGGGGATCTCGTATACTGAAGCTTTCTTT. It yields the protein CASSPRQGISYTEAFF.

As to this clone: Different DNA sequences within this sample yield the same CDR3. V usage is TRBV19 and J usage is TRBJ2-1, with D unclear. The CDR3 contains 13 residues. V shed 1 base and J shed 7 bases, with 8 bases lying between them. Looked up from germline, CDR1 is LNHDA and CDR2 is SQIVND (reference sequence). The CDR3 is CASSIGQNNEQFF. The CDR3 DNA is TGTGCCAGTAGTATAGGGCAGAATAATGAGCAGTTCTTC.

J is TRBJ2-7 and V is TRBV10-1; no reliable D call. This CDR3 comprises 13 residues. The V gene lost 3 bases and the J gene lost 2 bases, with 8 bases spanning the gap. CDR1 is WNHNN and CDR2 is SYGVQD in the germline V gene (reference sequence). The CDR3 nucleotides are TGCGCCAGCAGTGAAACTGGAACCTACGAGCAGTACTTC. Protein product: CASSETGTYEQYF.

The J gene is TRBJ1-2, the V gene TRBV7-6, with 9 bases lining up with TRBD1. The V gene's germline CDR1 is SGHVS and CDR2 FNYEAQ. The CDR3 length is 14 residues. V dropped 5 bases and J dropped 8; count of bases not matched to a gene: 9. CDR3 DNA: TGTGCCAGCAGCGGAACCGGGACAGGGAGCGGCTACACCTTC. Amino acid sequence: CASSGTGTGSGYTF.

The gene calls are TRBV28 and TRBJ2-4; 7 bases align to TRBD1. The CDR3 runs to 14 residues. From germline, CDR1 is MDHEN and CDR2 SYDVKM. J gave up 1 base and V 6 bases, and 3 bases lay outside the gene matches. For the CDR3, the DNA is TGTGCCAGCAGCGTACAGGGGGCCAAAAACATTCAGTACTTC. Translation: CASSVQGAKNIQYF.

CDR3 sequence reads: CASSPAGGTDTQYF. The CDR3 DNA reads as TGTGCCAGCAGCCCGGCGGGAGGAACAGATACGCAGTATTTT. The V and J genes are TRBV7-9 and TRBJ2-3; TRBD2 matches 8 bases. The CDR3 extends over 14 amino acids. V lost 5 bases, J lost 3 bases, and 4 bases stayed unmatched. Germline V gene lookup returns CDR1 SEHNR and CDR2 FQNEAQ (reference sequence). Full variable domain (remainder filled in from reference TRBV7-9 and TRBJ2-3): DTGVSQNPRHKITKRGQNVTFRCDPISEHNRLYWYRQTLGQGPEFLTYFQNEAQLEKSRLLSDRFSAERPKGSFSTLEIQRTEQGDSAMYLCASSPAGGTDTQYFGPGTRLTVL.

The genes are TRBV6-6 and TRBJ1-4; no clear D gene. The CDR3 totals 16 residues. Germline assignment: CDR1 MNHNY and CDR2 SVGAGI (reference sequence). Trimming left V 3 bases short and J 0 bases short, with 11 bases between. CDR3 DNA sequence: TGTGCCAGCAGTTATCAGGCGGGCGCAACTAATGAAAAACTGTTTTTT. This sequence encodes CASSYQAGATNEKLFF.

This clone was detected once. V gene TRBV28 combines with J gene TRBJ2-6; D is unclear. This CDR3 spans 21 amino acids. V lost 1 base to trimming and J lost 0 bases, with 22 bases between them. The V gene's germline CDR1 is MDHEN and CDR2 SYDVKM. This chain's CDR3 is CASSLLLVIGWTGSGANVLTF. The CDR3, as DNA: TGTGCCAGCAGTTTATTGTTAGTAATTGGTTGGACGGGCTCTGGGGCCAACGTCCTGACTTTC.

This chain links TRBV27 with TRBJ2-3; TRBD2 agrees at 13 bases. Trimming took 5 bases from V and 2 from J; bases not matched to a gene: 7. The germline V gene has CDR1 MNHEY and CDR2 SMNVEV (reference sequence). CDR3 length: 17 amino acids. The CDR3 sequence: CASSVTSGRDNTDTQYF. The CDR3 DNA reads TGTGCCAGCAGTGTAACTAGCGGGAGGGATAACACAGATACGCAGTATTTT.

This chain uses TRBV30 with TRBJ2-7, with 7 bases fitting TRBD1. The CDR3 runs to 13 residues. Germline CDR1 and CDR2: GTSNPN and SVGIG (reference sequence). Trimming at V came to 4 bases and at J to 2 bases, leaving 5 bases not matched to a gene. CDR3 residues: CAWTRDSPYEQYF. As DNA, the CDR3 is TGTGCCTGGACCAGGGACAGCCCCTACGAGCAGTACTTC.

The DNA of the CDR3 is TGTGCCAGCAGTTACTTGGGGCCTTATAATTCACCCCTCCACTTT. Its translation: CASSYLGPYNSPLHF. This chain connects TRBV6-5 to TRBJ1-6; tentatively, D is TRBD1 (5 bases). Trimming stripped 1 base from V and 4 bases from J, with 8 bases between. This CDR3 contains 15 residues. Germline V gene lookup returns CDR1 MNHEY and CDR2 SVGAGI.

The CDR3 spells CASSYSSQASGNTIYF. The CDR3, as DNA: TGTGCCAGCAGTTACTCCTCCCAGGCCTCTGGAAACACCATATATTTT. The chain has TRBV6-5 and TRBJ1-3; unclear D gene. V was pared by 0 bases and J by 0 bases, with 9 bases between. Per germline, CDR1 MNHEY and CDR2 SVGAGI. This CDR3 is built from 16 residues.

This clone came up once. The chain is built from TRBV7-9 and TRBJ1-1; D gene unclear. Trimming cost V 5 bases and J 4 bases, with 11 bases left between them. The CDR3 spans 13 residues. Germline CDR1 and CDR2: SEHNR and FQNEAQ (reference sequence). As DNA, the CDR3 is TGTGCCAGCAGCATGAGGACCGTCACTGAAGCTTTCTTT. Protein sequence: CASSMRTVTEAFF.

This clone was recorded a few times. The chain carries TRBV18 and TRBJ1-1; no clear D. Germline V lookup: CDR1 KGHSH, CDR2 LQKENI. This CDR3 region has 14 residues. The V gene lost 2 bases and the J gene lost 0 bases, with 7 bases spanning the gap. The CDR3 sequence: CASSPYTVNTEAFF. CDR3 coding DNA: TGTGCCAGCTCACCATACACCGTGAACACTGAAGCTTTCTTT.

The genes are TRBV28 and TRBJ2-7; TRBD2 agrees at 16 bases. The CDR3 has 21 amino acids. The ends lost 1 base at V and 7 bases at J; junction bases unmatched: 19. Germline loops: CDR1 MDHEN, CDR2 SYDVKM. The CDR3 protein is CASSLFRFQPGTSGRAGEQYF. Written as DNA, the CDR3 is TGTGCCAGCAGTTTATTTCGGTTTCAGCCAGGGACTAGCGGGAGGGCCGGGGAGCAGTACTTC.

This clone has only a few counts. The V call is TRBV19, the J call TRBJ1-2; TRBD1 is a possible D gene (6 bases). Per germline, CDR1 LNHDA and CDR2 SQIVND (reference sequence). This CDR3 comprises 15 residues. The germline V and J ends were trimmed by 0 bases and 3 bases, with 11 bases remaining between them. The CDR3 region is CASSIDTGIDYGYTF. DNA of the CDR3: TGTGCCAGTAGTATAGACACAGGGATTGACTATGGCTACACCTTC. Full variable domain (missing parts from reference TRBV19 and TRBJ1-2): DGGITQSPKYLFRKEGQNVTLSCEQNLNHDAMYWYRQDPGQGLRLIYYSQIVNDFQKGDIAEGYSVSREKKESFPLTVTSAQKNPTAFYLCASSIDTGIDYGYTFGSGTRLTVV.

This chain uses TRBV11-2 with TRBJ1-1; D gene unclear. Trimming removed 1 base from V and 11 bases from J, with 11 bases in between. Germline-derived CDR1 and CDR2 are SGHAT and FQNNGV. The CDR3 runs to 12 residues. CDR3 sequence reads: CASSLVRASAFF. CDR3 DNA: TGTGCCAGCAGCTTAGTGAGGGCATCGGCTTTCTTT.